This T cell receptor (beta chain) was recovered during a study of Tregs in tolerant kidney transplant recipients. Trimming took 7 bases from V and 5 from J, leaving 14 bases between them. The CDR3 is 14 residues long. Germline CDR1 MNHEY, CDR2 SVGAGI. Method: immunoSEQ multiplex PCR; TCRdb's copy keeps in-frame clones and lacks some. The sample has 90,000 to 150,000 clones, about 91% seen once; the top ten hold roughly 0.63%. The sample was CD4+ T cells from blood. The clonotype was recovered from a human donor in good health. This chain uses TRBV6-5 with TRBJ1-4; D uncertain. The CDR3, as DNA: TGTGCCAGCACTTGGACGGGGTCCAATGAAAAACTGTTTTTT. It specifies CASTWTGSNEKLFF.